The 8 T cell receptor beta chains in this list originate from one sample, sequenced in a study of response to subunit inactivated influenza vaccine. TCRdb re-called the RT-PCR reads with MiXCR, one entry per CDR3 protein. This table holds around 520,000 distinct CDR3 sequences, around 11% found once. Sequenced here: PBMCs from blood, sampled on the day of vaccination. The receptors were sampled from a man between 45 and 60 years old who received an inactivated influenza vaccine.

The chain joins TRBV5-1 to TRBJ1-3; D is unresolved. The germline V and J ends were trimmed by 2 bases and 0 bases, with 12 bases remaining between them. The CDR3 runs to 16 residues. Per germline, CDR1 SGHRS and CDR2 YFSETQ. The CDR3 here is CASSFSTLGSGNTIYF. The CDR3 DNA is TGCGCCAGCAGCTTCTCAACCTTGGGCTCTGGAAACACCATATATTTT.

V and J are TRBV11-1 and TRBJ2-3; 9 positions match TRBD2. The CDR3 extends over 15 amino acids. The germline V gene has CDR1 SGHAT and CDR2 FQDESV (reference sequence). V trimming: 10 bases; J trimming: 4 bases; junction bases outside the gene matches: 12. CDR3 sequence: CATTRAGLAADTQYF. As DNA, the CDR3 is TGTGCCACTACGCGGGCGGGACTAGCCGCAGATACGCAGTATTTT.

This clonotype was seen only a few times. The V gene is TRBV28, the J gene TRBJ1-2, with 9 bases that match TRBD1. After removal of 8 bases from V and 4 bases from J, the junction contained 8 bases not matched to a gene. The length of the CDR3 is 14 residues. Germline V gene sequence: CDR1 MDHEN, CDR2 SYDVKM. The CDR3 here is CASGPPGQGYGYTF. The CDR3 DNA follows: TGTGCCAGCGGCCCCCCGGGACAGGGCTATGGCTACACCTTC.

The chain joins TRBV20-1 to TRBJ1-2; a possible D gene is TRBD1 (6 bases). This CDR3 spans 12 amino acids. Germline CDR1 is DFQATT and CDR2 is SNEGSKA (reference sequence). V was trimmed by 4 bases and J by 5 bases, leaving 11 bases between them. CDR3 DNA sequence: TGCAGTGCTACTACAGGGTCTTATGGCTACACCTTC. As protein: CSATTGSYGYTF.

The rearrangement uses TRBV20-1 and TRBJ2-3, with 7 bases fitting TRBD1. V lost 3 bases, J lost 2 bases, and 5 bases stayed unmatched. The CDR3 runs to 14 residues. Per germline, CDR1 DFQATT and CDR2 SNEGSKA (reference sequence). The CDR3 protein is CSASKGAITDTQYF. The CDR3 coding sequence is TGCAGTGCTAGCAAGGGGGCAATCACAGATACGCAGTATTTT.

The chain has TRBV20-1 and TRBJ2-3; D assignment may be TRBD1 or TRBD2 (6 bases each). The CDR3 is 14 residues long. V was clipped by 3 bases and J by 1 base, with 11 bases between them. Germline values: CDR1 DFQATT, CDR2 SNEGSKA (reference sequence). The CDR3 bases are TGCAGTGCTAGCGGGGGCGTCCGCACAGATACGCAGTATTTT. Translated: CSASGGVRTDTQYF.

This clonotype was picked up many times. This chain connects TRBV12-3 or TRBV12-4 to TRBJ2-1; the D is unclear. This CDR3 spans 16 amino acids. Trimming removed 5 bases at V and 0 bases at J, with 14 bases between. The CDR3 region has the DNA TGTGCCAGCAGTCCCCGAAACTCAAACTCCTACAATGAGCAGTTCTTC. This codes for CASSPRNSNSYNEQFF.

The rearrangement links TRBV6-5 to TRBJ2-5; no clear D gene. The CDR3 runs to 13 residues. The germline V and J ends were trimmed by 0 bases and 1 base, with 3 bases remaining between them. Germline V CDR1 and CDR2: MNHEY, SVGAGI. CDR3 sequence reads: CASSYSSQETQYF. CDR3 in DNA: TGTGCCAGCAGTTACTCGTCCCAAGAGACCCAGTACTTC.